The TCR beta chain under discussion was sequenced for a study of regulatory T cells in long-lasting Graves disease. Arm-PCR of CDR3 regions and iRepertoire HTBI primers were the basis on which TCR beta libraries were built. TCRdb redid the calling of the multiplex PCR reads with MiXCR, one entry per CDR3 protein. The sample holds about 380,000 distinct CDR3 sequences, about 14% seen once. This clonotype was recorded at least ten times. Antigen specificity is unknown. The time point here: newly diagnosed GD, antithyroid drugs for less than 3 months. The TCR library was made from RNA that had been extracted from PBMCs in TRIzol. The CDR3 consists of 16 residues. The V gene's germline CDR1 is MDHEN and CDR2 SYDVKM. V dropped 6 bases and J dropped 2 bases, with 17 bases sitting between them. Study results and caveats: A limited number of samples was an acknowledged limitation. Newly diagnosed Graves' patients exceeded persistent ones in TCR diversity. Blood alone, not thyroid tissue, was studied. Sharing of public clonotypes was greater in persistent patients (approximately 2,700) than in new patients (around 880).

This specimen consisted of peripheral blood mononuclear cells (PBMCs), obtained at new diagnosis, from a patient treated with antithyroid drugs. The sequence was collected from a female donor with Graves disease. This chain connects TRBV28 to TRBJ1-5; tentative D call: TRBD1 (6 bases). The CDR3 sequence: CASSMPWGQRNQPQHF. The CDR3 DNA is TGTGCCAGCAGCATGCCCTGGGGGCAACGCAATCAGCCCCAGCATTTT. Drawing the rest from reference TRBV28 and TRBJ1-5, the complete variable domain is DVKVTQSSRYLVKRTGEKVFLECVQDMDHENMFWYRQDPGLGLRLIYFSYDVKMKEKGDIPEGYSVSREKKERFSLILESASTNQTSMYLCASSMPWGQRNQPQHFGDGTRLSIL.